Below, 4 T cell receptor beta chains from the same sample are listed, as sequenced in a study of shared clonotypes between healthy human individuals. The protocol was immunoSEQ multiplex PCR, while the TCRdb copy is restricted to in-frame clones and leaves out a portion. The profile shows around 2.1 million clones, more than 85% of them singletons. The naive CD8 population came from CD45RO-negative cells selected for CCR7, without terminally differentiated effector memory CD45RA+ cells. Sequenced: naive CD8+ T cells from PBMCs. These receptors originate from a man younger than 35 in good health. Some clones in this sample may be carry-over from other donors' samples.

CDR3 coding DNA: TGTGCCAGCAGCGGCTGGGGCCTAGCGGGAGGGAACAATGAGCAGTTCTTC. It specifies CASSGWGLAGGNNEQFF. The rearrangement uses TRBV13 and TRBJ2-1, with 12 bases fitting TRBD2. With 5 bases clipped from V and 5 bases from J, the junction kept 10 bases outside the gene matches. Per germline, CDR1 PRHDT and CDR2 FYEKMQ (reference sequence). The CDR3 has 17 amino acids.

This chain joins TRBV11-2 and TRBJ2-1, with TRBD1 matching 7 bases. J was trimmed by 3 bases and V by 5 bases; bases with no gene match: 13. CDR1 and CDR2 (germline): SGHAT, FQNNGV. This CDR3 contains 17 residues. The CDR3: CASSLGTTGVLYNEQFF. The CDR3 coding sequence is TGTGCCAGCAGCCTAGGGACAACAGGGGTACTCTACAATGAGCAGTTCTTC.

The CDR3 reads CARGDLAGGSYNEQFF. CDR3 in DNA: TGTGCCAGGGGAGACCTAGCGGGAGGCTCCTACAATGAGCAGTTCTTC. V gene TRBV6-4 combines with J gene TRBJ2-1; 11 positions match TRBD2. CDR1 and CDR2 from the germline V gene are MRHNA and SNTAGT. The CDR3 runs to 16 residues. After removal of 9 bases from V and 0 bases from J, the junction contained 7 bases not matched to a gene.

CDR3: CASRKNGGNEQFF. The CDR3 coding sequence is TGTGCCAGCAGAAAGAACGGGGGCAATGAGCAGTTCTTC. The rearrangement links TRBV9 to TRBJ2-1, with a tentative D call TRBD2 (6 bases). Germline loops: CDR1 SGDLS, CDR2 YYNGEE. CDR3 length: 13 amino acids. Trimming removed 5 bases from V and 6 bases from J, with 12 bases in between. The full variable domain, in which reference TRBV9 and TRBJ2-1 provide the parts outside the CDR3, is DSGVTQTPKHLITATGQRVTLRCSPRSGDLSVYWYQQSLDQGLQFLIQYYNGEERAKGNILERFSAQQFPDLHSELNLSSLELGDSALYFCASRKNGGNEQFFGPGTRLTVL.